A selection of T cell receptor beta chains follows, all from one sample in a study of blood T cell repertoires in COVID-19. Measured with immunoSEQ multiplex PCR; TCRdb has only the in-frame clones, and not every one. This table holds about 150,000 clones, around three quarters found once. Material: peripheral blood. These receptors were taken from a man at least 80 years old with acute or convalescent COVID-19. The CDR3 runs from the conserved cysteine through the conserved F or W. The order of the fields is CDR3 protein, V gene, clone size. The listing skips clone size in some rows; elsewhere it reads once, few, many or a size class.

cdr3_aa: CASSRTPGATDTQYF
v_call: TRBV7-3
clone_size: -

cdr3_aa: CASSPGGFANGNTIYF
v_call: TRBV28
clone_size: -

cdr3_aa: CASSFREAGGTGELFF
v_call: TRBV7-7
clone_size: -

cdr3_aa: CATSDQRGLRGDTQYF
v_call: TRBV24-1
clone_size: -

cdr3_aa: CASSEYARNKLNTEAFF
v_call: TRBV6-1
clone_size: -

cdr3_aa: CASSLGGSGYTEAFF
v_call: TRBV7-3
clone_size: once

cdr3_aa: CASTSKGGTTNEKLFF
v_call: TRBV7-9
clone_size: few

cdr3_aa: CASSRGAGTEAFF
v_call: TRBV18
clone_size: medium-sized

cdr3_aa: CASSIGGRPDYEQYF
v_call: TRBV19
clone_size: few

cdr3_aa: CASSPYMNTEAFF
v_call: TRBV5-1
clone_size: -

cdr3_aa: CASSSRWDRATGELFF
v_call: TRBV7-2
clone_size: -

cdr3_aa: CASSYSTYEQYF
v_call: TRBV6-2/TRBV6-3
clone_size: once

cdr3_aa: CASSVVRGTGGTEQFF
v_call: TRBV9
clone_size: -

cdr3_aa: CASSASRRGANSGNTIYF
v_call: TRBV9
clone_size: -

cdr3_aa: CASSQKEGEETQYF
v_call: TRBV23-1
clone_size: -

cdr3_aa: CAWRPRAGGEGGYTF
v_call: TRBV30
clone_size: -

cdr3_aa: CAWKMGSSGNTIYF
v_call: TRBV30
clone_size: -

cdr3_aa: CASHRVGETQYF
v_call: TRBV13
clone_size: -

cdr3_aa: CASSHGQFYEQYF
v_call: TRBV12-3/TRBV12-4
clone_size: -

cdr3_aa: CASSHSTGGKGYTF
v_call: TRBV4-3
clone_size: -

cdr3_aa: CASSSPGTGQETQYF
v_call: TRBV28
clone_size: -

cdr3_aa: CASTQQGRDTGELFF
v_call: TRBV5-1
clone_size: -

cdr3_aa: CASTRTGNTEAFF
v_call: TRBV19
clone_size: few

cdr3_aa: CSVVAGKYEQYF
v_call: TRBV29-1
clone_size: once

cdr3_aa: CASRPDSMDTQYF
v_call: TRBV21-1
clone_size: -

cdr3_aa: CASSPSDARGSRSYEQYF
v_call: TRBV9
clone_size: once

cdr3_aa: CASSLGGGAADEQYF
v_call: TRBV7-6
clone_size: -

cdr3_aa: CAIRASGGNTQYF
v_call: TRBV10-3
clone_size: -

cdr3_aa: CASSYSRRRLENEQFF
v_call: TRBV6-6
clone_size: once

cdr3_aa: CASSSTSAGTDTQYF
v_call: TRBV5-1
clone_size: once

cdr3_aa: CASSYADSPYGYTF
v_call: TRBV6-5
clone_size: -

cdr3_aa: CASRADNYGYTF
v_call: TRBV6-5
clone_size: -

cdr3_aa: CATSWQASTDTQYF
v_call: TRBV19
clone_size: -

cdr3_aa: CASSPPGDGEKLFF
v_call: TRBV18
clone_size: few

cdr3_aa: CASSSTGNSYEQYF
v_call: TRBV6-2/TRBV6-3
clone_size: -

cdr3_aa: CASSLRGTEAFF
v_call: TRBV27
clone_size: few

cdr3_aa: CASSGTYQETQYF
v_call: TRBV11-2
clone_size: -

cdr3_aa: CASSLEFRSGGATGSYEQYF
v_call: TRBV11-2
clone_size: -

cdr3_aa: CASSQEGGTEAFF
v_call: TRBV3-1/TRBV3-2
clone_size: -

cdr3_aa: CASSLGTYEQYF
v_call: TRBV7-9
clone_size: few

cdr3_aa: CASRAPGLGINEQFF
v_call: TRBV6-5
clone_size: -

cdr3_aa: CATKSVLENEKLFF
v_call: TRBV10-2
clone_size: -

cdr3_aa: CAITGESSYEQYF
v_call: TRBV10-3
clone_size: few

cdr3_aa: CASSEGNPSWSSTQYF
v_call: TRBV6-1
clone_size: -

cdr3_aa: CASSVDRGGKETQYF
v_call: TRBV9
clone_size: few

cdr3_aa: CASRPGQGYEQFF
v_call: TRBV18
clone_size: -

cdr3_aa: CASSPRNRGWEQFF
v_call: TRBV7-6
clone_size: once

cdr3_aa: CASRRGGYYNEQFF
v_call: TRBV7-2
clone_size: -

cdr3_aa: CASSSAGWETQYF
v_call: TRBV5-1
clone_size: -

cdr3_aa: CATWTGGHTDTQYF
v_call: TRBV6-5
clone_size: -

cdr3_aa: CASSPDSYGDTGELFF
v_call: TRBV21-1
clone_size: -

cdr3_aa: CASSLNRDYGYTF
v_call: TRBV4-3
clone_size: -

cdr3_aa: CASSHGKGAWETQYF
v_call: TRBV3-1/TRBV3-2
clone_size: -

cdr3_aa: CASSLTGYGYTF
v_call: TRBV7-9
clone_size: -